What follows is one TCR beta chain and its context. This clone's antigen is unknown. Per-nucleotide qualities are absent, and no much larger clonotype sits a single base away. Library prep was done by PCR. Sequencing was performed on an Illumina HiSeq 2500. TCR libraries were prepared with molecular barcoding, using unique molecular identifiers to normalize TCRbeta repertoire quantification. TCRdb's own reprocessing of the public reads used fastp at Q25 and MiXCR and kept productive beta chains. Rows are unified per CDR3 protein, each entry keeping the most common DNA and genes. The sample table shows some 290,000 distinct CDR3 sequences, and roughly 21% are seen once. The ten largest clones capture 10% to 11% of the sample. CDR1 and CDR2, per the germline V gene, are SGDLS and YYNGEE. Trimming removed 6 bases from V and 1 base from J; the gene matches leave 5 bases unexplained. The CDR3 holds 15 amino acids from the cysteine to the phenylalanine. Just CDR3 DNA is preserved here, 45 bases in frame from base 1.

The sample belongs to a study of T-cell reconstitution after alpha-beta-depleted transplantation in children (dated by TCRdb to 2016 to 2018). About the investigation overall: Using TCR repertoire profiling, the study quantitatively followed how T-cell immune reconstitution unfolded in children after TCRalphabeta/CD19-depleted allogeneic hematopoietic cell transplantation.

General conclusions and limits of the study: The frequencies of hyperexpanded clones fell over the following months, and after one year, T-cell counts and TCRbeta diversity were mostly attributed to newly produced T cells. The apparently early recovery of alphabetaT-cell counts about two months after transplant reportedly depended on only several hundred rapidly expanded clones that came from non-depleted graft cells. In some patients, the high TCRbeta diversity seen at day 60 was put down to recipient T cells and intrathymic progenitors that had survived conditioning.

The treatment or condition label here, explained by the study, means: allogeneic hematopoietic cell transplantation with graft depleted of TCRalphabeta T cells and CD19 B cells. TCRalphabeta/CD19-depleted allogeneic hematopoietic cell grafts were given to the transplant recipients, all of whom were children. The chain links TRBV9 with TRBJ2-2; 8 bases in the middle match TRBD1. This TCR was sampled from a male patient younger than 18 who had a stem cell transplant for acute lymphoblastic leukemia, so the T cells may come from the graft donor. Material: PBMCs, mostly from graft donor cells, obtained 180 days after TCRalphabeta/CD19-depleted stem cell transplant. The DNA sequence is as follows: TGTGCCAGCAAAGGAGGGACAGGGAACACCGGGGAGCTGTTTTTT. It codes for CASKGGTGNTGELFF. The full variable domain, with segments outside the CDR3 supplied by the reference TRBV9 and TRBJ2-2 proteins, appears as DSGVTQTPKHLITATGQRVTLRCSPRSGDLSVYWYQQSLDQGLQFLIQYYNGEERAKGNILERFSAQQFPDLHSELNLSSLELGDSALYFCASKGGTGNTGELFFGEGSRLTVL.